This TCR beta chain is drawn from a study of monozygotic twins with inflammatory bowel disease. Study-wide results and caveats: Healthy co-twins, by inverse Simpson, had higher TCRbeta diversity than their siblings with IBD.

Each of the TCR libraries took approximately 3,500 ng of total RNA. Molecular identifiers with 6-nucleotide sample barcodes were added during cDNA synthesis via template switching. No DNA is given; TCRdb re-called the 5' RACE reads and lists each CDR3 protein once. The table lists approximately 400,000 distinct CDR3 sequences. As regards this clonotype: Its antigen is unidentified.

Every single donor had a 2.5 ml blood sample drawn. Sequenced: blood. The clonotype comes from a human donor with ulcerative colitis or Crohn's disease, or a healthy co-twin of an affected twin (not recorded which).

The CDR3 region is CASSLDGGGSETQYF. V and J are TRBV7-2 and TRBJ2-5; checking the TCRdb D call of TRBD1 is not possible without DNA. Germline V gives CDR1 SGHTA, CDR2 FQGNSA. The CDR3 contains 15 residues.